This T cell receptor beta chain was found in a study of blood T cell repertoires in COVID-19. Looking at the study overall: Acute and convalescent COVID-19 samples came from the United States, Italy and Spain. The cDNA or gDNA used as material had been derived from T cells, B-cell-depleted T cells, or PBMCs.

In the original workflow: Nucleated cell counts were estimated from reference gene primer amplification. Generated by immunoSEQ multiplex PCR, the TCRdb table keeps only in-frame clones and is missing some. D and trimming were read from the DNA, whereas the V and J calls and clone size are those reported in that table. In the table there are about 91,000 clones, around nine tenths of which are singletons. The CDR3 is 15 residues long. Per germline, CDR1 SGHTA and CDR2 FQGNSA. The junction had 4 bases not matched to a gene; V was cut back by 4 bases and J by 1 base. The chain couples TRBV7-2 to TRBJ2-3; 8 bases agree with TRBD1. This TCR was sampled from a woman over 75 with active COVID-19. The sequencing sample was made of peripheral blood. CDR3: CASSSTDRGTDTQYF. DNA for the CDR3: TGTGCCAGCAGCTCCACGGACAGGGGCACAGATACGCAGTATTTT.